The T cell receptor (beta chain) described here comes from a study of cytomegalovirus exposure and HLA in healthy donors. Overall study: Samples from HLA-typed donors yielded approximately 80 million unique TCRs in an early data release. Findings of the study overall: Presence/absence analyses treated sequencing depth as roughly uniform across donors. A later analysis found TCR association rates differed by HLA locus, highest for DRB1 and lowest for HLA-C. The study labeled under 200 TCR beta chains cytomegalovirus-associated.

V lost 7 bases to trimming and J lost 13 bases; unmatched junction nucleotides: 16. This CDR3 comprises 16 residues. Germline lookup yields CDR1 MDHEN and CDR2 SYDVKM. The primer mix had 60 Vbeta and 13 Jbeta primers. This table comes from immunoSEQ multiplex PCR, and its TCRdb copy is limited to in-frame clones, with some not included. The repertoire holds around 150,000 clones, with about 80% as singletons. Remarks on this clone: The antigen is undetermined.

V usage is TRBV28 and J usage is TRBJ1-6, with 10 bases fitting TRBD1. The sequence derives from a man aged 25 to 40 in good health and CMV-seronegative. Sequenced input: PBMCs. The CDR3 nucleotides read TGTGCCAGCAACCTCCCGCGGGGGACAGGGGATTTCCCCCTCCACTTT. Its translation: CASNLPRGTGDFPLHF.